This record concerns one T cell receptor beta chain sequence. Antigen: not known. Germline is not matched at one junction end, which may reflect a read error. This PCR relied on a set of 60 Vbeta primers and 13 Jbeta primers. Some clones are missing from TCRdb's copy, which holds only in-frame ones; the method was immunoSEQ multiplex PCR. The profile covers 120,000 to 150,000 clones, with 75% to 80% appearing a single time and about 0.62% taken by the ten largest. The data were taken from a study of cytomegalovirus exposure and HLA in healthy donors. Study-level information: Some 85 million unique TCRs from HLA-typed donors were held in an early data release.

The CDR3 loop spans 13 amino acids. Per the germline V gene, CDR1 is SEHNR and CDR2 is FQNEAQ (reference sequence). Findings and caveats of the study: Researchers reportedly found TCR beta sequences accurately predicted most subjects' HLA-A and HLA-B alleles. Reports credit the classifier with highly specific, highly sensitive diagnosis of cytomegalovirus status. Within the data, a cluster of highly shared sequence variants was likely a sequencing artifact.

This chain joins TRBV7-9 and TRBJ2-5, with D possibly being TRBD2 (6 bases). The sequence was collected from a male donor in good health and CMV-seronegative. Sequencing was performed on PBMCs. The CDR3 loop reads CSSSSLAGETQYF. The CDR3 nucleotides read TGTTCCAGCAGCTCACTAGCAGGGGAGACCCAGTACTTC.